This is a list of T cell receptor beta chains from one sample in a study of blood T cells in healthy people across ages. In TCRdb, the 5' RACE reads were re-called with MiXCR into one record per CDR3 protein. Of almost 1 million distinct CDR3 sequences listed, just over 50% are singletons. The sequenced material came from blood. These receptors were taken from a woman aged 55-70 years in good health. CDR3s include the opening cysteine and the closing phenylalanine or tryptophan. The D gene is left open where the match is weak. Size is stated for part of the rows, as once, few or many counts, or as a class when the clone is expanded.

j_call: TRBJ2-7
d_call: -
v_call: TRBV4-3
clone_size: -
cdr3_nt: TGTGCCAGCAGCCAAGAGGCCGGCTCCTACGAGCAGTACTTC
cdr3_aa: CASSQEAGSYEQYF

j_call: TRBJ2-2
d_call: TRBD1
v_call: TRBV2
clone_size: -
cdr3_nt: TGTGCCAGCAGGCCAAGACAGGGTTCCACCGGGGAGCTGTTTTTT
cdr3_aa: CASRPRQGSTGELFF

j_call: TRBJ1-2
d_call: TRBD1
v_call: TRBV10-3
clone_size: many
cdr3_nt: TGTGCCATCAGTGGGACAGGGATGAGTGGCTACACCTTC
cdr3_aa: CAISGTGMSGYTF

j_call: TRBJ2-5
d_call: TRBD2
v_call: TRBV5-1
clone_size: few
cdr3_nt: TGCGCCAGCAGCTTACCGGGACTAGCAGAAGAGACCCAGTACTTC
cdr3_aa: CASSLPGLAEETQYF

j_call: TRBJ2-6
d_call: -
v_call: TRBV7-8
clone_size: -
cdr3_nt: TGTGCCAGCAGCCTAGTAACCCCGGGTCCTGGGGCCAACGTCCTGACTTTC
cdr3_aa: CASSLVTPGPGANVLTF

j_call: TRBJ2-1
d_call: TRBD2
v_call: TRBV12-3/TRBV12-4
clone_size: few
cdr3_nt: TGTGCCAGCAGACAAGCGGGAGCCTACAATGAGCAGTTCTTC
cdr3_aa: CASRQAGAYNEQFF

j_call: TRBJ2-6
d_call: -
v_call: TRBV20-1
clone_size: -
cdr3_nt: TGCAGTGCTAGAGATCCTGGCCGGGGCAACTCTGGGGCCAACGTCCTGACTTTC
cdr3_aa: CSARDPGRGNSGANVLTF

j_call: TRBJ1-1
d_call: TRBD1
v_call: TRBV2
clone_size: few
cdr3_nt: TGTGCCAGCAGTACGCGACAGGGGATCGGGAACACTGAAGCTTTCTTT
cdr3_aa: CASSTRQGIGNTEAFF

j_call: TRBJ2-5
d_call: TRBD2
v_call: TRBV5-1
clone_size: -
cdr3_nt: TGCGCCAGCAGAAATGGACTAGCGGGACAAGAGACCCAGTACTTC
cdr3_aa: CASRNGLAGQETQYF

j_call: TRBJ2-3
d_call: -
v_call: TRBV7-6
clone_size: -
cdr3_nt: TGTGCCAGCAGCGCGCTAAGTGATACGCAGTATTTT
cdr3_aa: CASSALSDTQYF